This T cell receptor beta chain was sequenced during a study of technical replicates of blood from four donors. Sequenced by immunoSEQ multiplex PCR; TCRdb stores in-frame clones only, minus some. The repertoire includes tens of thousands of clones, approximately 90% of them detected once, and roughly 5% sits in the top ten. Trimming took 6 bases from V and 3 from J; bases not matched to a gene: 5. This CDR3 region has 15 residues. CDR1 and CDR2 (germline): MNHEY, SVGAGI. The sequencing sample was made of PBMCs. The chain is built from TRBV6-5 and TRBJ2-7; 13 bases fit TRBD2. The sequence derives from a human donor in good health. Some clones in this sample may be carry-over from other donors' samples. CDR3 region: CASSPGLAGFYEQYF. CDR3 sequence (DNA): TGTGCCAGCAGCCCGGGACTAGCGGGATTCTACGAGCAGTACTTC.